The 9 T cell receptor beta chains below were found in one sample sequenced in a study of blood T cell repertoires in COVID-19. The repertoire was sequenced with immunoSEQ multiplex PCR; TCRdb's copy has only in-frame clones and lacks some. The sample includes about 190,000 clones, around 90% of them seen just once. The specimen sequenced was peripheral blood. These receptors were taken from a man aged 50 to 60 with acute or convalescent COVID-19.

The chain uses TRBV9 and TRBJ2-5, with 9 bases fitting TRBD1. Germline V lookup: CDR1 SGDLS, CDR2 YYNGEE. Trimming cost V 0 bases and J 4 bases; bases outside gene matches: 10. CDR3 length: 17 residues. This CDR3 reads CASSVANRDRALETQYF. CDR3 nucleotides: TGTGCCAGCAGCGTAGCCAACCGGGACAGGGCCCTAGAGACCCAGTACTTC.

The chain carries TRBV6-6 and TRBJ1-2, with TRBD1 matching 7 bases. The CDR3 extends over 15 amino acids. Germline V lookup: CDR1 MNHNY, CDR2 SVGAGI (reference sequence). Trimming cost V 5 bases and J 2 bases; bases outside gene matches: 8. CDR3 loop: CASSKPQGPNYGYTF. The CDR3, as DNA: TGTGCCAGCAGTAAGCCACAGGGGCCAAACTATGGCTACACCTTC.

The chain carries TRBV5-1 and TRBJ2-1; D is perhaps TRBD2 (6 bases). With 2 bases removed from V and 4 bases from J, the gap between germline ends came to 19 bases. This CDR3 contains 17 residues. The germline V gene encodes CDR1 SGHRS and CDR2 YFSETQ. CDR3 in amino acids: CASSFLGGTTGYNEQFF. Here the CDR3 DNA reads TGCGCCAGCAGCTTTTTAGGCGGGACCACCGGTTACAATGAGCAGTTCTTC.

The rearrangement uses TRBV10-2 and TRBJ2-3, with D maybe TRBD2 (6 bases). V lost 9 bases and J lost 0, with 10 bases in between. This CDR3 contains 13 residues. Germline-derived CDR1 and CDR2 are WSHSY and SAAADI. The CDR3 nucleotides read TGCGCCAGTATACGGGAGAGCACAGATACGCAGTATTTT. Protein product: CASIRESTDTQYF.

This chain uses TRBV2 with TRBJ1-6; 7 bases align to TRBD1. V lost 6 bases to trimming and J lost 2 bases; unmatched junction nucleotides: 7. Looked up from germline, CDR1 is SNHLY and CDR2 is FYNNEI. CDR3 length: 16 amino acids. The CDR3 bases are TGTGCCAGCAGGGGACAGAGGAGGACCTATAATTCACCCCTCCACTTT. Protein: CASRGQRRTYNSPLHF.

The rearrangement links TRBV6-5 to TRBJ2-5; TRBD2 matches at 15 bases. CDR3 length equals 16 residues. V shed 4 bases, J shed 4 bases, and the junction held 4 bases outside the gene matches. Germline assignment: CDR1 MNHEY and CDR2 SVGAGI. CDR3 bases: TGTGCCAGCAGTTCACGGACTAGCGGGGGGGCAGAGACCCAGTACTTC. This sequence encodes CASSSRTSGGAETQYF.

The chain uses TRBV30 and TRBJ1-2, with TRBD1 matching over 10 bases. V trimming: 2 bases; J trimming: 7 bases; junction bases outside the gene matches: 7. CDR1 and CDR2 from the germline V gene are GTSNPN and SVGIG (reference sequence). This CDR3 has 14 residues. This CDR3 is CAWSIPGQGTGYTF. For the CDR3, the DNA is TGTGCCTGGAGTATCCCGGGACAGGGGACTGGCTACACCTTC.

The chain carries TRBV4-1 and TRBJ2-1; D is perhaps TRBD2 (7 bases). The CDR3 has 16 amino acids. V lost 1 base, J lost 4 bases, and 14 bases lay in between. The germline gives CDR1 MGHRA, CDR2 YSYEKL. This CDR3 is CASSQVGGALYNEQFF. The CDR3 DNA follows: TGCGCCAGCAGCCAAGTGGGGGGGGCCCTGTACAATGAGCAGTTCTTC.

This chain links TRBV14 with TRBJ2-2; tentative D call: TRBD1 (7 bases). The CDR3 is made up of 20 amino acids. Trimming cost V 0 bases and J 0 bases, with 20 bases left between them. Germline V gene sequence: CDR1 SGHDN, CDR2 FVKESK. The CDR3 region has the DNA TGTGCCAGCAGCCAAGACCGACACTTCGGAGGGGGCGCGAACACCGGGGAGCTGTTTTTT. It is translated as CASSQDRHFGGGANTGELFF.